Presented here are 6 T cell receptor beta chains from one specimen sequenced in a study of beta chain features in type 1 diabetes. General study findings and limits: There was a moderate but significant shortening of TCRB CDR3s in all four CD4+ subsets of Type 1 diabetes patients.

For these TCRs, the target antigens are not known. TCRB transcripts that were expressed got sequenced, as all of the isolated RNA had been reverse transcribed. Repertoires were generated with immunoSEQ multiplex PCR, while TCRdb's copy carries only in-frame clones and drops some. The table has nearly 350,000 clones, 9.3% seen once. The sample comprised central memory CD4+ T cells from blood. Source of these receptors: a man aged 25 to 40 with type 1 diabetes.

This clone was seen repeatedly, ten times or more. The chain uses TRBV7-9 and TRBJ1-6; 7 bases agree with TRBD1. The CDR3 consists of 14 residues. Looked up from germline, CDR1 is SEHNR and CDR2 is FQNEAQ (reference sequence). The V and J ends lost 5 bases and 6 bases, in that order; junction bases with no gene match: 4. CDR3 sequence: CASSPEGANSPLHF. CDR3 coding DNA: TGTGCCAGCAGCCCCGAGGGGGCTAATTCACCCCTCCACTTT.

This clone was found many times. J is TRBJ2-5 and V is TRBV18, with 7 bases identical to TRBD2. J lost 1 base, V lost 3 bases, and 2 bases had no gene match. CDR3 size: 14 residues. Germline CDR1 and CDR2: KGHSH and LQKENI. The CDR3 spells CASSPSGAQETQYF. For the CDR3, the DNA is TGTGCCAGCTCACCCAGCGGGGCCCAAGAGACCCAGTACTTC.

This clone has just a few counts. This sample includes further DNA sequences coding for the same CDR3. The rearrangement uses TRBV18 and TRBJ1-1; 7 positions agree with TRBD1. This CDR3 has 13 residues. V was pared by 3 bases and J by 5 bases, with 3 bases of the junction left unmatched. Germline V CDR1 and CDR2: KGHSH, LQKENI. The CDR3 reads CASSPSGGTEAFF. In nucleotides, the CDR3 is TGTGCCAGCTCACCTTCAGGGGGGACTGAAGCTTTCTTT.

The chain is built from TRBV6-1 and TRBJ2-7; 9 bases match TRBD1. The CDR3 extends over 14 amino acids. The germline CDR1 and CDR2 sequences are MNHNS and SASEGT. The V and J ends lost 4 bases and 5 bases, in that order; junction bases with no gene match: 6. The CDR3 DNA reads as TGTGCCAGCAGTGGGGGGACAGGGACCCACGAGCAGTACTTC. Its translation: CASSGGTGTHEQYF.

The chain uses TRBV7-2 and TRBJ1-5; 8 bases map to TRBD1. Germline CDR1 SGHTA, CDR2 FQGNSA. The length of the CDR3 is 18 residues. After removal of 1 base from V and 0 bases from J, the junction contained 8 bases not matched to a gene. CDR3 sequence: CASSLEGQGVFSNQPQHF. The CDR3 DNA is TGTGCCAGCAGCTTAGAAGGACAGGGCGTTTTTAGCAATCAGCCCCAGCATTTT.

This clone was counted only a few times. CDR3 amino acids: CASSPFGTSEETQYF. CDR3 coding DNA: TGTGCCAGCAGCCCCTTCGGGACTAGCGAAGAGACCCAGTACTTC. This chain connects TRBV7-2 to TRBJ2-5; 10 nucleotides match TRBD2. Germline V lookup: CDR1 SGHTA, CDR2 FQGNSA. V gave up 5 bases and J gave up 3 bases; unmatched junction bases: 6. The CDR3 extends over 15 amino acids. Using reference TRBV7-2 and TRBJ2-5 for the parts outside the CDR3, the full variable domain is GAGVSQSPSNKVTEKGKDVELRCDPISGHTALYWYRQSLGQGLEFLIYFQGNSAPDKSGLPSDRFSAERTGGSVSTLTIQRTQQEDSAVYLCASSPFGTSEETQYFGPGTRLLVL.